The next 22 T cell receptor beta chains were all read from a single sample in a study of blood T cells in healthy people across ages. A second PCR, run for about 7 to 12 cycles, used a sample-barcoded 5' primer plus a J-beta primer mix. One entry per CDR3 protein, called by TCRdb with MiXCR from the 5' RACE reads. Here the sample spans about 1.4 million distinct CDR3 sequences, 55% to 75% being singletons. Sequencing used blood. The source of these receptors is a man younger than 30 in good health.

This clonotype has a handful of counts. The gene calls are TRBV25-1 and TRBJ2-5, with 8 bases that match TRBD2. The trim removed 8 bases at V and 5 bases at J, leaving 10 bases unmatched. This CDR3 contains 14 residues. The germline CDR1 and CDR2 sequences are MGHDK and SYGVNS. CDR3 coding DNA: TGTGCCAGCTTAGGGACTAGTCAGTCGGAGACCCAGTACTTC. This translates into CASLGTSQSETQYF. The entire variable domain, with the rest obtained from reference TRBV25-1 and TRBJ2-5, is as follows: EADIYQTPRYLVIGTGKKITLECSQTMGHDKMYWYQQDPGMELHLIHYSYGVNSTEKGDLSSESTVSRIRTEHFPLTLESARPSHTSQYLCASLGTSQSETQYFGPGTRLLVL.

The CDR3 here is CASSDPGITNEKLFF. CDR3 nucleotide sequence: TGTGCCAGCAGTGACCCAGGGATTACTAATGAAAAACTGTTTTTT. J is TRBJ1-4 and V is TRBV25-1; maybe TRBD1 (5 bases). V was trimmed by 3 bases and J by 2 bases, leaving 10 bases between them. The CDR3 is 15 residues long. Germline CDR1 reads MGHDK; CDR2 reads SYGVNS.

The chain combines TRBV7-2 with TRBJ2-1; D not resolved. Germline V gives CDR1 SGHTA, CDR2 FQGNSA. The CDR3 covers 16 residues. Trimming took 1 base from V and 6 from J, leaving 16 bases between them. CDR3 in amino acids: CASSLEPTSAVNEQFF. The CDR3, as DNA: TGTGCCAGCAGCTTAGAACCAACGTCTGCGGTCAATGAGCAGTTCTTC.

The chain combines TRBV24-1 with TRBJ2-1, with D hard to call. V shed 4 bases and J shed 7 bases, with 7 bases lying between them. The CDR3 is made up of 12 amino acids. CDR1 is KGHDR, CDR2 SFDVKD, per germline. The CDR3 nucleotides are TGTGCCACCAGTGAACGGGCAAATGAGCAGTTCTTC. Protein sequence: CATSERANEQFF.

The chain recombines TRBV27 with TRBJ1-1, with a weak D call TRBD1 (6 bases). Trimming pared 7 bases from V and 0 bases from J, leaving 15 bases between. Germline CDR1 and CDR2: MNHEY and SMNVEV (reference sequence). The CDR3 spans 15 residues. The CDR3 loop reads CASTSYRVMNTEAFF. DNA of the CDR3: TGTGCCAGCACCTCATACAGGGTCATGAACACTGAAGCTTTCTTT.

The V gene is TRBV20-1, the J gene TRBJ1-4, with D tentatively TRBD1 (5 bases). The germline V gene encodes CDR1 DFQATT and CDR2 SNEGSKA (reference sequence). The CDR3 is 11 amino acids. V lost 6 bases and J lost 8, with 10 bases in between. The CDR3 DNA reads TGCAGTGCCGAGGGGTCCGAAAAACTGTTTTTT. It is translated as CSAEGSEKLFF.

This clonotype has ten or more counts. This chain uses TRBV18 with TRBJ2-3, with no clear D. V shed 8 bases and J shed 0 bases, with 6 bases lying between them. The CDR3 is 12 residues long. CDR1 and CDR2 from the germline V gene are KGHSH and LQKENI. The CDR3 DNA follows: TGTGCCAGCAGCCCTAGCACAGATACGCAGTATTTT. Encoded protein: CASSPSTDTQYF. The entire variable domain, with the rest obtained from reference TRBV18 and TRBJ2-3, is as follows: NAGVMQNPRHLVRRRGQEARLRCSPMKGHSHVYWYRQLPEEGLKFMVYLQKENIIDESGMPKERFSAEFPKEGPSILRIQQVVRGDSAAYFCASSPSTDTQYFGPGTRLTVL.

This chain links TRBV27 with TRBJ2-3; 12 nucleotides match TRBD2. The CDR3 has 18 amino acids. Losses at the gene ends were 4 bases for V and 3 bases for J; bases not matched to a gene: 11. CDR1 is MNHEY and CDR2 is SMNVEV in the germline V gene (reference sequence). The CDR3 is CASSSPSGGAFLTDTQYF. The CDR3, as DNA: TGTGCCAGCAGTTCCCCTAGCGGGGGGGCCTTCCTGACAGATACGCAGTATTTT.

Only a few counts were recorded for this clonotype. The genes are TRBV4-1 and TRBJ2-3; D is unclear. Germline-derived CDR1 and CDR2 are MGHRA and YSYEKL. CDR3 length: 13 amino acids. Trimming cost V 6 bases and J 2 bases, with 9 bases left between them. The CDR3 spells CASRDVVTDTQYF. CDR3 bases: TGCGCCAGCAGAGATGTGGTCACAGATACGCAGTATTTT.

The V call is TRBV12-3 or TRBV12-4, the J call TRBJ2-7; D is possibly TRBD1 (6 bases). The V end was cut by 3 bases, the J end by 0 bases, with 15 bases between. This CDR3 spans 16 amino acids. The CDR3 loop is CASSLNAGVSSYEQYF. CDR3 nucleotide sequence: TGTGCCAGCAGTTTGAACGCAGGGGTGAGCTCCTACGAGCAGTACTTC.

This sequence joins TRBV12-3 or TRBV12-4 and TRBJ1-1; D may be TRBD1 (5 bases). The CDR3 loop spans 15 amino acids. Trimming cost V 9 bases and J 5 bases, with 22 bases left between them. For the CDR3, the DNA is TGTGCCAGTATGCCGGGACTCCTCGATGGGACTGAAGCTTTCTTT. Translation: CASMPGLLDGTEAFF.

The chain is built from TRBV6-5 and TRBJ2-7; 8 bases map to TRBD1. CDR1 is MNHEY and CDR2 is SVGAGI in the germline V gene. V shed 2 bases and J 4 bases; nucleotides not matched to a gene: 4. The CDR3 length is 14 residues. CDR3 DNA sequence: TGTGCCAGCAGTTACACGGACAGGGCTTACGAGCAGTACTTC. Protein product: CASSYTDRAYEQYF.

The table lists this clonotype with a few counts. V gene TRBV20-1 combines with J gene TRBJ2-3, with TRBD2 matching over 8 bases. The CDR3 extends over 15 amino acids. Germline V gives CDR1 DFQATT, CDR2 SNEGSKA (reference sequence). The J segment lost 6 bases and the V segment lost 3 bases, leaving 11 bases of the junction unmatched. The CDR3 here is CSASQLAAILDTQYF. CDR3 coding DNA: TGCAGTGCTAGTCAACTAGCGGCGATATTGGATACGCAGTATTTT.

CDR3 sequence: CASSYRDDQPQHF. The CDR3 DNA sequence: TGTGCCAGCAGTTACCGGGACGATCAGCCCCAGCATTTT. The chain uses TRBV6-2 or TRBV6-3 and TRBJ1-5, with D possibly matching TRBD1 (5 bases). Germline values: CDR1 MNHEY, CDR2 SVGEGT. Trimming removed 2 bases at V and 5 bases at J, with 7 bases between. The CDR3 is made up of 13 amino acids.

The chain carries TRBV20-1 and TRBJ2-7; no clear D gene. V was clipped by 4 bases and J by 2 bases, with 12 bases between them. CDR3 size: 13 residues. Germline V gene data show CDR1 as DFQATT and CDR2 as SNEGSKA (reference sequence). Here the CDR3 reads CSATTYLTYEQYF. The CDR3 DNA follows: TGCAGTGCTACGACATATCTCACCTACGAGCAGTACTTC.

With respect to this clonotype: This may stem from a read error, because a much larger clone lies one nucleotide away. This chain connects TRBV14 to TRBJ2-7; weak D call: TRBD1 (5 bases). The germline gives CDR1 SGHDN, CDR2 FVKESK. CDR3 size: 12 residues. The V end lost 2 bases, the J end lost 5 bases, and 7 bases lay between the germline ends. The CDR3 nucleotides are TGTGCCAGCAGCCAACAGGGCCACGAGCAGTACTTC. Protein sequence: CASSQQGHEQYF.

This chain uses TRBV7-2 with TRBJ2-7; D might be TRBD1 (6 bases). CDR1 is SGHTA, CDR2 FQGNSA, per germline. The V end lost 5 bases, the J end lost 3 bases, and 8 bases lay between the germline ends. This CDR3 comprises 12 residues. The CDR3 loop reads CASSRDNYEQYF. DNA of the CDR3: TGTGCCAGCAGCCGGGACAACTACGAGCAGTACTTC.

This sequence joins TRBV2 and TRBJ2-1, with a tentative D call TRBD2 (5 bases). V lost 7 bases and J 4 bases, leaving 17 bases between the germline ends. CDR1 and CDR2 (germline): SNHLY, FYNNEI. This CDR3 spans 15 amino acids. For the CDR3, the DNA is TGTGCCAGCAAGACCAGGAGGCTAACTTACAATGAGCAGTTCTTC. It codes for CASKTRRLTYNEQFF.

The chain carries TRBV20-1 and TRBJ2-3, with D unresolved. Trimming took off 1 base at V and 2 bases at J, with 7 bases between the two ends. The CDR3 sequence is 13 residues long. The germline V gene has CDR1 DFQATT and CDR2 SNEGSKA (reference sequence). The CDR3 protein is CSARGTLTDTQYF. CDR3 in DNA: TGCAGTGCTAGAGGGACCCTCACAGATACGCAGTATTTT.

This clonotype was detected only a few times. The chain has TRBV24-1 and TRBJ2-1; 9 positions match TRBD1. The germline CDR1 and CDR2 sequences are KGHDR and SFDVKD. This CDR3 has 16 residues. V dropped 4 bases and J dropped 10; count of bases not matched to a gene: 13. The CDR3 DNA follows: TGTGCCACCAGTGACGCGGGACAGGGCCCACATGGCGAGCAGTTCTTC. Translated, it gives CATSDAGQGPHGEQFF.

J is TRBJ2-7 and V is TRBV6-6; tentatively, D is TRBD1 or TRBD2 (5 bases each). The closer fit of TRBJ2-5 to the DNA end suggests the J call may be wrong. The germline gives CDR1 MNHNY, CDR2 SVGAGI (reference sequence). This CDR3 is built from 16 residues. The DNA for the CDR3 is TGTGCCAGCAGTTACTCGCTCACCGGGACCCGGGAGACCCAGTACTTC. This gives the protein CASSYSLTGTRETQYF.

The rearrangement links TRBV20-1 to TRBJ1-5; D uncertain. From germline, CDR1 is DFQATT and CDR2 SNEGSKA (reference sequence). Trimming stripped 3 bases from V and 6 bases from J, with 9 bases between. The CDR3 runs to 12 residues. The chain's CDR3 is CSASRVSQPQHF. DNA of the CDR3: TGCAGTGCTAGCCGGGTATCTCAGCCCCAGCATTTT.